The rows below give T cell receptor beta chains drawn from one sample of a study of shared clonotypes between healthy human individuals. Profiled with immunoSEQ multiplex PCR; TCRdb holds only in-frame clones, not every one. Among 2,100,000 or so clones listed, 90% to 97% were seen once. The sequencing sample was made of naive CD4+ T cells sorted from blood. Receptors originate from a man younger than 35 in good health. Each CDR3 is given without its conserved first and last residue. Each record gives: clone size, V gene, CDR3 protein. Part of the rows lack a size; the others show once, few, many or a class for expanded clones.

.	TRBV2	ASSESGAADTQY
few	TRBV6-5	ASSYSRGPYEQY
.	TRBV29-1	SVDGASGHEQY
.	TRBV6-5	ASRTTGSGGYT
once	TRBV4-1	ASSHPSRNLGNSPLH
.	TRBV5-1	ASSWGVLGTEAF
.	TRBV7-2	ASSLRRVAEQY
.	TRBV15	ATSRGPTTGDYEQY
.	TRBV6-1	ASSEDRGLGPQH
.	TRBV10-2	ASSESAGNTEAF
once	TRBV11-2	ASSTTQGGVYEQY
.	TRBV6-5	ASSDGGWTEAF
.	TRBV6-7	ASRSVGLLAKNIQY
.	TRBV7-2	ASSLARTGRLTQY
once	TRBV30	AWSAGQSPLH
.	TRBV19	ASSHAGGPLDTQY
once	TRBV5-4	ASSLVADGNEQF
.	TRBV28	ASSGPTWEWYGNNEQF
.	TRBV18	ASSKGQGPYNEQF
.	TRBV5-1	ASSLGRSNTGELF
once	TRBV6-6	ASSETGGGQPQH
.	TRBV7-2	ASSLAYPGSEGYT